Below, one T cell receptor beta chain is given with its context. V gave up 7 bases and J gave up 4 bases; unmatched junction bases: 7. Germline V gene data show CDR1 as SNHLY and CDR2 as FYNNEI. The length of the CDR3 is 14 residues. Measured with immunoSEQ multiplex PCR; TCRdb has only the in-frame clones, and not every one. This sample has roughly 270,000 clones, with approximately 86% found just once. The sample comes from a study of blood T cell repertoires in COVID-19. The sample taken for sequencing was peripheral blood. The origin of this receptor is a man between 18 and 35 years old with active or convalescent COVID-19. The rearrangement uses TRBV2 and TRBJ2-1; 7 bases line up with TRBD1. DNA of the CDR3: TGTGCCAGCACATGGACAGGAGATTACAATGAGCAGTTCTTC. Protein: CASTWTGDYNEQFF. The full variable domain, rest sourced from reference TRBV2 and TRBJ2-1, is EPEVTQTPSHQVTQMGQEVILRCVPISNHLYFYWYRQILGQKVEFLVSFYNNEISEKSEIFDDQFSVERPDGSNFTLKIRSTKLEDSAMYFCASTWTGDYNEQFFGPGTRLTVL.